This TCR beta chain was retrieved from a study of chronic HIV infection and antiretroviral therapy (dated by TCRdb to between 2014 and 2016). A note on this clonotype: This clone's antigen is unknown. Base qualities are not at hand, and no much larger clone is one base apart.

V loses 6 bases at its end and J loses 2 bases; junction bases beyond the gene matches: 7. The germline V gene specifies SQVTM as CDR1 and ANQGSEA as CDR2. The CDR3 starts with the cysteine, ends with the phenylalanine, and has 16 residues. The entry retains the CDR3 DNA only, 48 bases that are in frame from base 1. Receptor libraries were prepared by 5' RACE. The data were produced on an Illumina MiSeq. The public reads were run again by TCRdb, first through fastp at Q25 and then through MiXCR, and only productive beta chains were kept. A single entry per CDR3 protein holds the most common genes and DNA from its merged rows. The sample table records roughly 50,000 distinct CDR3 sequences; approximately 19% of these occur just once. The ten largest clones represent about 2.7% of the sample.

The material sequenced was peripheral blood. The V and J genes are TRBV29-1 and TRBJ2-1, and TRBD2 aligns with 13 junction nucleotides. This receptor was obtained from an adult who had HIV and had not received antiretroviral therapy, or was an uninfected healthy control (not recorded which). The sequenced DNA is TGCAGCGTCTTAGGACTAGCGGGAGATGCCTACAATGAGCAGTTCTTC. Its protein product is CSVLGLAGDAYNEQFF.